This T cell receptor (beta chain) was sequenced during a study of response to subunit inactivated influenza vaccine. Study-level results: The authors proposed limited new T cell recruitment per seasonal influenza vaccination.

TCRdb re-called the RT-PCR reads with MiXCR, one entry per CDR3 protein. The sample shows hundreds of thousands of distinct CDR3 sequences, 15% to 19% of them seen only once. The V gene end was trimmed by 8 bases and the J gene end by 10 bases; junction bases not matched to a gene: 5. CDR3 length equals 11 residues. The germline V gene has CDR1 KGHDR and CDR2 SFDVKD. Concerning this clonotype itself: Its specificity is not known.

The input for sequencing was PBMCs from blood, taken 11 to 12 days after vaccination. The chain employs TRBV24-1 and TRBJ1-1; 8 bases agree with TRBD1. The TCR originated in a man aged 50 to 59 who received an inactivated influenza vaccine. Written as DNA, the CDR3 is TGTGCCACCATGTCCGGGACAGGAGCTTTCTTT. Protein product: CATMSGTGAFF.